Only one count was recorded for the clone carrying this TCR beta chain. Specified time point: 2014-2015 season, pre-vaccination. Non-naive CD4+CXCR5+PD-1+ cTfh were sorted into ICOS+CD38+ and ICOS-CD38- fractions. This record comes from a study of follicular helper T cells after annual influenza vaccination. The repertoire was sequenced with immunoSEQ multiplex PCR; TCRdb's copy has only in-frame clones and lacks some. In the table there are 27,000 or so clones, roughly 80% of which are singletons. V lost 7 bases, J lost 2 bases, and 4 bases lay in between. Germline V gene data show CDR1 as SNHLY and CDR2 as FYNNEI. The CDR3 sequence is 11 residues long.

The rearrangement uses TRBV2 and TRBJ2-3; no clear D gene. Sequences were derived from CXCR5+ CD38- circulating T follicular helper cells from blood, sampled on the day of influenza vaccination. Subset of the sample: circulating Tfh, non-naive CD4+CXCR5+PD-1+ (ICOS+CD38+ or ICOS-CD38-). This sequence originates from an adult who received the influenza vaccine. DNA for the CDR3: TGTGCCAGCACTTACACAGATACGCAGTATTTT. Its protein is CASTYTDTQYF.